These 9 T cell receptor beta chains came from one sample sequenced in a study of CD8 T cells in Susac syndrome. Random hexamers served to reverse transcribe about 0.45 to 1 ug RNA. MiXCR, run by TCRdb on the immunoSEQ multiplex PCR reads, gives a single entry per CDR3 protein. The table includes a few hundred thousand distinct CDR3 sequences, around 90% detected once. Specimen: CD4+ T cells from PBMCs. The receptors here all came from a human donor with multiple sclerosis.

The rearrangement joins TRBV6-1 to TRBJ2-6; no clear D gene. The CDR3 has 18 amino acids. The germline CDR1 and CDR2 sequences are MNHNS and SASEGT. V shed 4 bases and J shed 1 base, with 17 bases lying between them. CDR3 protein: CASSGYLYKGSGANVLTF. CDR3 DNA: TGTGCCAGCAGTGGATACCTTTATAAGGGATCTGGGGCCAACGTCCTGACTTTC.

The chain has TRBV25-1 and TRBJ2-3, with TRBD2 matching 13 bases. V shed 5 bases, J shed 6 bases, and the junction held 5 bases outside the gene matches. Germline lookup yields CDR1 MGHDK and CDR2 SYGVNS. The CDR3 totals 15 residues. The CDR3 DNA follows: TGTGCCAGCAGTATACTAGCGGGGGGGCCTGATACGCAGTATTTT. It specifies CASSILAGGPDTQYF.

The genes are TRBV20-1 and TRBJ2-5; D call uncertain. CDR3 length: 11 residues. V was shortened by 1 base and J by 4 bases, with 4 bases between the two germline ends. The germline V gene encodes CDR1 DFQATT and CDR2 SNEGSKA (reference sequence). CDR3 nucleotide sequence: TGCAGTGCTAGAGTTCGAGAGACCCAGTACTTC. Encoded protein: CSARVRETQYF.

The CDR3 coding sequence is TGTGCCAGCAGCTTAGGACAGGGGGTTTCCTATGGCTACACCTTC. As protein: CASSLGQGVSYGYTF. This chain uses TRBV7-9 with TRBJ1-2; TRBD1 agrees at 9 bases. Trimming removed 1 base from V and 4 bases from J; junction bases left unmatched: 4. The germline gives CDR1 SEHNR, CDR2 FQNEAQ (reference sequence). The CDR3 loop spans 15 amino acids.

The gene calls are TRBV6-6 and TRBJ2-3; tentative D call: TRBD1 (6 bases). The CDR3 has 16 amino acids. V was cut by 0 bases and J by 7 bases, with 17 bases left in between. Germline V lookup: CDR1 MNHNY, CDR2 SVGAGI (reference sequence). The CDR3 nucleotides read TGTGCCAGCAGTTACTCGAAACAGGGTGGGCGAAATACGCAGTATTTT. Protein product: CASSYSKQGGRNTQYF.

The chain joins TRBV23-1 to TRBJ2-3; no clear D gene. TRBV23-1 belongs to the ORF category, with a function that is uncertain. Trimming stripped 3 bases from V and 2 bases from J, with 12 bases between. The length of the CDR3 is 15 residues. The DNA for the CDR3 is TGCGCCAGCAGTCACGGCGCAACTTCCACAGATACGCAGTATTTT. Translating gives CASSHGATSTDTQYF.

This sequence joins TRBV4-2 and TRBJ1-2, with D possibly matching TRBD1 (5 bases). This CDR3 contains 15 residues. CDR1 LGHNA and CDR2 YNFKEQ come from the germline V gene. Trimming took 1 base from V and 4 from J, leaving 13 bases between them. The CDR3 DNA is TGTGCCAGCAGCCAAGGGGGAGGGGAGAGCTATGGCTACACCTTC. It encodes CASSQGGGESYGYTF.

The chain has TRBV5-1 and TRBJ2-4; TRBD1 aligns across 9 bases. CDR1 is SGHRS and CDR2 is YFSETQ in the germline V gene. V gave up 0 bases and J gave up 7 bases; unmatched junction bases: 11. The CDR3 covers 17 residues. The CDR3 nucleotides read TGCGCCAGCAGCTTGGTTTTTAGGGGACAGGGTATGAACATTCAGTACTTC. Translation: CASSLVFRGQGMNIQYF.

The gene calls are TRBV20-1 and TRBJ2-7, with D possibly being TRBD2 (5 bases). The CDR3 runs to 13 residues. Germline V gene lookup returns CDR1 DFQATT and CDR2 SNEGSKA (reference sequence). Trimming shortened V by 6 bases and J by 3 bases, and 15 bases separated the two germline ends. The CDR3, as DNA: TGCAGTGCCACGAATCTAGCTAGCTACGAGCAGTACTTC. Translation gives CSATNLASYEQYF.